The 3 T cell receptor beta chains below all came from one sample that was sequenced in a study of tissue T cells after allogeneic stem cell transplantation. Time point reported: mouse harvest day 14 after allogeneic transplant. Each mouse received 10^7 T-cell-depleted marrow cells plus 10^6 splenic CD5+ T cells by tail vein. The protocol was immunoSEQ multiplex PCR, while the TCRdb copy is restricted to in-frame clones and leaves out a portion. In the table there are 3,500 to 4,500 clones, about half of which are singletons. The sample was gut tissue. The receptors stem from a female BALB/c mouse given C57BL/6 T cells with graft-versus-host disease after an allogeneic hematopoietic cell transplant.

For this clone: Gene and germline names: mouse. The read comes to an end 1 residue before the CDR3 does, leaving the germline J gene to fill in the end. The chain is built from TRBV16 and TRBJ2-3, with D possibly being TRBD2 (5 bases). The V end was cut by 1 base, the J end by 3 bases, with 5 bases between. This CDR3 is built from 13 residues. Germline V lookup: CDR1 SGHSA, CDR2 FRNQAP. CDR3 bases read: TGTGCAAGCAGCTTAGTGGGGGCAGAAACGCTGTAT. Its translation is CASSLVGAETLY. The CDR3 as a whole reads CASSLVGAETLYF.

Comment on this clone: Gene names follow the mouse nomenclature. From the germline J gene comes the end of the CDR3, since the read stops 1 residue before it. The chain uses TRBV26 and TRBJ2-3; the D is unclear. CDR1 is KGHPV, CDR2 FQNQEV, per germline (reference sequence). V lost 2 bases and J lost 0, with 9 bases in between. The CDR3 length is 15 residues. CDR3 bases read: TGTGCCAGCAGTCTGCTGACATCTAGTGCAGAAACGCTGTAT. Protein sequence: CASSLLTSSAETLY. The whole CDR3 sequence reads CASSLLTSSAETLYF.

This clone has a single count. Mouse germline and gene names are used. The sequenced fragment ends 1 residue before the CDR3 boundary, so the rest is inferred from the germline J gene. The chain recombines TRBV26 with TRBJ1-2, with D unclear. With 2 bases removed from V and 0 bases from J, the gap between germline ends came to 1 base. Germline values: CDR1 KGHPV, CDR2 FQNQEV (reference sequence). This CDR3 has 12 amino acids. The CDR3 region is CASSLTNSDYTF. CDR3 DNA (partial): TGTGCCAGCAGTCTGACAAACTCCGACTACACC.